A selection of T cell receptor beta chains follows, all from one sample in a study of cytomegalovirus exposure and HLA in healthy donors. Profiling relied on immunoSEQ multiplex PCR, and the TCRdb table lists in-frame clones only, not all of them. The table includes under 200,000 clones, over 75% detected once. Sequenced sample: PBMCs. The receptors come from a woman between 50 and 59 years old in good health and CMV-seronegative. Both conserved end residues are part of each CDR3. A D gene is named only where the DNA matches it firmly. Size is stated for part of the rows, as once, few or many counts, or as a class when the clone is expanded.

>-|TRBD2|TRBJ2-7|TRBV4-1
CASSQRYAVAGGDEQYF
TGCGCCAGCAGCCAACGGTACGCCGTAGCGGGAGGGGACGAGCAGTACTTC
>-|-|TRBJ1-1|TRBV10-3
CAISGGFGRGTEAFF
TGTGCCATCAGTGGGGGCTTTGGGAGGGGAACTGAAGCTTTCTTT
>-|-|TRBJ1-2|TRBV9
CASSVVTANYGYTF
TGTGCCAGCAGCGTAGTGACAGCTAACTATGGCTACACCTTC
>-|TRBD1|TRBJ2-6|TRBV5-1
CASSFLDRGSGANVLTF
TGCGCCAGCAGCTTCCTGGACAGGGGTTCTGGGGCCAACGTCCTGACTTTC
>-|TRBD2|TRBJ2-7|TRBV2
CASSVTSGFYEQYF
TGTGCCAGCAGTGTGACTAGCGGGTTCTACGAGCAGTACTTC
>-|-|TRBJ2-5|TRBV9
CASSGRDFQETQYF
TGTGCCAGCAGCGGAAGGGACTTCCAAGAGACCCAGTACTTC
>-|TRBD2|TRBJ2-2|TRBV6-5
CASSFRGGGELFF
TGTGCCAGCAGTTTTCGGGGGGGCGGGGAGCTGTTTTTT
>-|TRBD2|TRBJ2-1|TRBV9
CASSPTWTSFSNEQFF
TGTGCCAGCAGCCCAACCTGGACTAGCTTTTCGAATGAGCAGTTCTTC
>-|-|TRBJ2-7|TRBV29-1
CSVDFQGSYEQYF
TGCAGCGTTGACTTCCAGGGATCCTACGAGCAGTACTTC
>once|-|TRBJ2-7|TRBV11-3
CARDQGGNYEQYF
TGTGCCAGGGACCAGGGGGGCAACTACGAGCAGTACTTC
>-|-|TRBJ1-3|TRBV15
CATSRHYGSGNTIYF
TGTGCCACCAGCCGCCATTACGGCTCTGGAAACACCATATATTTT
>-|TRBD1|TRBJ1-1|TRBV5-8
CASSLPGQGATEAFF
TGTGCCAGCAGCTTGCCGGGACAGGGGGCAACTGAAGCTTTCTTT
>-|TRBD1|TRBJ2-2|TRBV6-5
CASSYGTGDTGELFF
TGTGCCAGCAGTTACGGGACAGGGGACACCGGGGAGCTGTTTTTT
>-|-|TRBJ1-2|TRBV4-1
CASSPQGQGTYGYTF
TGCGCCAGCAGCCCCCAGGGGCAGGGAACCTATGGCTACACCTTC
>-|-|TRBJ2-1|TRBV27
CASRRLDYNEQFF
TGTGCCAGCAGACGACTAGACTACAATGAGCAGTTCTTC
>-|-|TRBJ1-1|TRBV14
CASSPGHQAFF
TGTGCCAGCAGCCCGGGACACCAAGCTTTCTTT
>-|TRBD1|TRBJ1-6|TRBV30
CAWTTGGHSPLHF
TGTGCCTGGACTACAGGGGGACATTCACCCCTCCACTTT
>-|-|TRBJ1-1|TRBV19
CASTLSLASYTEAFF
TGTGCCAGTACGTTGAGCTTAGCTTCGTACACTGAAGCTTTCTTT
>-|-|TRBJ1-6|TRBV9
CASTRDHNREPLHF
TGTGCCAGCACTCGGGATCACAATCGGGAACCCCTCCACTTT
>-|-|TRBJ2-3|TRBV28
CASSPGADTQYF
TGTGCCAGCAGCCCAGGGGCAGATACGCAGTATTTT
>-|-|TRBJ1-4|TRBV19
CASSPSQGKLFF
TGTGCCAGTAGCCCGTCGCAGGGGAAACTGTTTTTT
>-|-|TRBJ2-1|TRBV28
CATREAPRYNEQFF
TGTGCCACCCGAGAAGCGCCGAGGTACAATGAGCAGTTCTTC